The source of this TCR beta chain is a study of blood T cells in healthy people across ages. This clonotype showed up many times. Primed by a sample-barcoded 5' primer and a J-beta primer mix, a second PCR proceeded for roughly 7 to 12 cycles. TCRdb redid the calling of the 5' RACE reads with MiXCR, one entry per CDR3 protein. The table lists fewer than 2,000,000 distinct CDR3 sequences, approximately 40% of them singletons, with 20% to 25% in the top ten. There are 11 residues in the CDR3. V was cut by 5 bases and J by 3 bases, with 7 bases left in between. Germline CDR1 and CDR2: SQVTM and ANQGSEA. This chain connects TRBV29-1 to TRBJ1-2; D is unclear. Source material: blood. The sequence derives from a human donor in good health. CDR3 nucleotide sequence: TGCAGCGTTCTTAGGGACTATGGCTACACCTTC. It translates to CSVLRDYGYTF.